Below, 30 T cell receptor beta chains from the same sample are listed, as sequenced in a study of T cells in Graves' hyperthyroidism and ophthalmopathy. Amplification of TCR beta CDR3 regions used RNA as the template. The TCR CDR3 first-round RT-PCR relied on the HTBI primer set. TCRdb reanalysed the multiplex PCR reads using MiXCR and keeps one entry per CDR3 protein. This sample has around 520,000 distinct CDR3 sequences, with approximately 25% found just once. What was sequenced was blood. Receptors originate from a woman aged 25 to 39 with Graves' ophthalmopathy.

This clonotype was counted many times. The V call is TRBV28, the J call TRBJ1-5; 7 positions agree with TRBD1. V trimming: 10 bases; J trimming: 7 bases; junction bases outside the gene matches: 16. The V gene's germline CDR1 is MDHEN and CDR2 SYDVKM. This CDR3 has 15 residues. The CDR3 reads CATQNLQGMGQPQHF. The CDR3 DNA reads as TGTGCCACGCAAAACCTACAGGGGATGGGCCAGCCCCAGCATTTT.

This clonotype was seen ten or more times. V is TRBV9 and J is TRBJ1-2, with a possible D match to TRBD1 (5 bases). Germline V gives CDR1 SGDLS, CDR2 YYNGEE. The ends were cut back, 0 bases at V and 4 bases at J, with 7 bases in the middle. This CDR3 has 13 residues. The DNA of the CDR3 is TGTGCCAGCAGCGTAGTCACAGGCTATGGCTACACCTTC. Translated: CASSVVTGYGYTF.

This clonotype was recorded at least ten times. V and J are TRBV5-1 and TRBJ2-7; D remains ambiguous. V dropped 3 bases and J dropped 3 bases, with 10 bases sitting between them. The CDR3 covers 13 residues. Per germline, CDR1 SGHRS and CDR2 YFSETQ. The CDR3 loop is CASSWKDGYEQYF. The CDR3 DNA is TGCGCCAGCAGCTGGAAAGACGGCTACGAGCAGTACTTC.

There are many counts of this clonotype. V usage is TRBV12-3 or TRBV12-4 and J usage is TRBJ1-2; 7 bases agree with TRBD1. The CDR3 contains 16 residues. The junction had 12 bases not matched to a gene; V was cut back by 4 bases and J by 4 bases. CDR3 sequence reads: CASSWDSPTLTYGYTF. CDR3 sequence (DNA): TGTGCCAGCAGTTGGGACAGCCCCACCCTCACCTATGGCTACACCTTC.

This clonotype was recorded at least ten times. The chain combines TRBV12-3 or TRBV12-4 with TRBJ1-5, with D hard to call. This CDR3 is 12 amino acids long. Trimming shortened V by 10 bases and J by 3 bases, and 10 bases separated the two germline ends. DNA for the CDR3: TGTGCCACCGCCCGTCCCAATCAGCCCCAGCATTTT. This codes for CATARPNQPQHF.

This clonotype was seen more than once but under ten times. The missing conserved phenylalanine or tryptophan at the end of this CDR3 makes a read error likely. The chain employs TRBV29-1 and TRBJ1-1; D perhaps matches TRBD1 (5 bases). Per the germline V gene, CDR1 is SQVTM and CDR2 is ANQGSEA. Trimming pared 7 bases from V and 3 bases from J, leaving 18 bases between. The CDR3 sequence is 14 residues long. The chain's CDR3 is CSAHPAGRYTEAFL. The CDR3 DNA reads TGCAGCGCTCACCCGGCGGGGCGATACACTGAAGCTTTCCTT.

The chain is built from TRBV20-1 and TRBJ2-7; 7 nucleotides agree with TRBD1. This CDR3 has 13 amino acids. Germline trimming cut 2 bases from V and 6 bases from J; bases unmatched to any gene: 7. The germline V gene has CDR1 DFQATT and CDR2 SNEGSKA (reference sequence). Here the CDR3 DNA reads TGCAGTGCTAGAAGACAGGGAAGCGGCGAGCAGTACTTC. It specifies CSARRQGSGEQYF.

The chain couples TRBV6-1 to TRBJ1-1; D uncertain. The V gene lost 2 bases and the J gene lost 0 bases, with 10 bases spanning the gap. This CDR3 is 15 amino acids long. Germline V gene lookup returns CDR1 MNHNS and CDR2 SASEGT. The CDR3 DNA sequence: TGTGCCAGCAGTGAAAGAAGGGTCCTGAACACTGAAGCTTTCTTT. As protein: CASSERRVLNTEAFF.

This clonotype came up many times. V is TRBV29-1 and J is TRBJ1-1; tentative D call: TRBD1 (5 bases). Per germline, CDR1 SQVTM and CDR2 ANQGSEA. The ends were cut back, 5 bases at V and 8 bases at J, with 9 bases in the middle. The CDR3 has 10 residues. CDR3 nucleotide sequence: TGCAGCGTTCAGGGTTCCGAAGCTTTCTTT. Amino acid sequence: CSVQGSEAFF. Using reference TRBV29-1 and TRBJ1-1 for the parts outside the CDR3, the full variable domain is SAVISQKPSRDICQRGTSLTIQCQVDSQVTMMFWYRQQPGQSLTLIATANQGSEATYESGFVIDKFPISRPNLTFSTLTVSNMSPEDSSIYLCSVQGSEAFFGQGTRLTVV.

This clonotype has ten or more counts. The chain's CDR3 is CSAPLNGLNKETQYF. The CDR3 region has the DNA TGCAGTGCTCCTCTTAACGGGTTGAATAAAGAGACCCAGTACTTC. The J gene is TRBJ2-5, the V gene TRBV20-1; the D is unclear. CDR3 length equals 15 residues. Looked up from germline, CDR1 is DFQATT and CDR2 is SNEGSKA (reference sequence). Deletions cut 5 bases from V and 3 bases from J, with 19 bases between.

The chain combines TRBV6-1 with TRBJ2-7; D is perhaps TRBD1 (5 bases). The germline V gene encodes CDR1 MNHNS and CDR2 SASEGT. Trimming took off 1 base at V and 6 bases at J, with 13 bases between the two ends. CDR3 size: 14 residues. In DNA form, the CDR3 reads TGTGCCAGCAGTGAAGGGCAACACAGGTGCGAGCAGTACTTC. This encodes CASSEGQHRCEQYF.

The CDR3: CATSTRGFGAEQYF. DNA of the CDR3: TGTGCCACCAGCACGAGGGGATTCGGGGCCGAGCAGTACTTC. The chain links TRBV15 to TRBJ2-7; either TRBD1 or TRBD2 may supply D (5 bases each). The CDR3 sequence is 14 residues long. Trimming left V 4 bases short and J 6 bases short, with 16 bases between. Germline V gives CDR1 LNHNV, CDR2 YYDKDF (reference sequence).

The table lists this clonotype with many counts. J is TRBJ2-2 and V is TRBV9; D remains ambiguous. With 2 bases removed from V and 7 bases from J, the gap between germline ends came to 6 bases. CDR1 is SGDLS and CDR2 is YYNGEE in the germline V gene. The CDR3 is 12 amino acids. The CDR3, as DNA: TGTGCCAGCAGCGTGAGATACGGGGAGCTGTTTTTT. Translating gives CASSVRYGELFF.

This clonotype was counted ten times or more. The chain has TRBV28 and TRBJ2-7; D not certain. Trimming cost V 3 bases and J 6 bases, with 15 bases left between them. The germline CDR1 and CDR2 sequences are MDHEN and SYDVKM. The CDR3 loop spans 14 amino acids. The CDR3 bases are TGTGCCAGCAGTTTTCAGTGGGGATTACTCGAGCAGTACTTC. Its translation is CASSFQWGLLEQYF.

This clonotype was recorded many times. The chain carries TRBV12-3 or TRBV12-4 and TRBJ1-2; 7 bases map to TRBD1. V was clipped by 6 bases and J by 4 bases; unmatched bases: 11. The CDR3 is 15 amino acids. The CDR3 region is CASSLYRDSSYGYTF. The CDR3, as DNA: TGTGCCAGCAGCCTTTACAGGGACAGTAGCTATGGCTACACCTTC.

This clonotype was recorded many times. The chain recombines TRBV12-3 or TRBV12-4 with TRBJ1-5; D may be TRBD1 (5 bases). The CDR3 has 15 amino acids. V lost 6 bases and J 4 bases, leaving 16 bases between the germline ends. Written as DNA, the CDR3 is TGTGCCAGCAGCGCAAACCAGGGAGGAAATCAGCCCCAGCATTTT. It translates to CASSANQGGNQPQHF.

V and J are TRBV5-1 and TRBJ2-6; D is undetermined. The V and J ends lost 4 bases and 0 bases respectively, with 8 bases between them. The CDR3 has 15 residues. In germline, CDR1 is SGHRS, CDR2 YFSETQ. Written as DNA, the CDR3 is TGCGCCAGCAGCGTGAACCTCTCTGGGGCCAACGTCCTGACTTTC. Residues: CASSVNLSGANVLTF.

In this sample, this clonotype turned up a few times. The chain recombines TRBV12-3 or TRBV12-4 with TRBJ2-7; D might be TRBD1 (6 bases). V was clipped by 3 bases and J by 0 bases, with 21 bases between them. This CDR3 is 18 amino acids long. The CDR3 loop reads CASSLQPPDRLPSYEQYF. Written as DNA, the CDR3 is TGTGCCAGCAGTTTGCAGCCCCCGGACAGACTGCCCTCCTACGAGCAGTACTTC.

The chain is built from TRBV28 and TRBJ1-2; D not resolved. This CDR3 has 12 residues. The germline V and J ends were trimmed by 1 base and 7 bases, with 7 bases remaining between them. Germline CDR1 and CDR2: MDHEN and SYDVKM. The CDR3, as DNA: TGTGCCAGCAGTTTATACAGTCTTGGCTACACCTTC. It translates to CASSLYSLGYTF.

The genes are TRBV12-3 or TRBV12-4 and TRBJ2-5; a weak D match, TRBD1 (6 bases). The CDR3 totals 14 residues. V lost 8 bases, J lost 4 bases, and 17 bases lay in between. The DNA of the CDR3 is TGTGCCAGCTCACCAGGGGTCCAAGCAGAGACCCAGTACTTC. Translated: CASSPGVQAETQYF.

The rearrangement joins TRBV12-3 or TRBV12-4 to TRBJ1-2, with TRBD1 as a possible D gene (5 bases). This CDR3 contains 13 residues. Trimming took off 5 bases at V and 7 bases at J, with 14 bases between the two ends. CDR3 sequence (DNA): TGTGCCAGCAGTCCAGGGCCCAAGGGTGGCTACACCTTC. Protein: CASSPGPKGGYTF.

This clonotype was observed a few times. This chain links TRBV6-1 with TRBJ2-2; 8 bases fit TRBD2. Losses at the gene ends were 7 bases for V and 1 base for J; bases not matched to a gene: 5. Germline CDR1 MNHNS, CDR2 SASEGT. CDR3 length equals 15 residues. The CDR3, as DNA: TGTGCCAGCATTCCCACTAGCGGGAACACCGGGGAGCTGTTTTTT. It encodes CASIPTSGNTGELFF.

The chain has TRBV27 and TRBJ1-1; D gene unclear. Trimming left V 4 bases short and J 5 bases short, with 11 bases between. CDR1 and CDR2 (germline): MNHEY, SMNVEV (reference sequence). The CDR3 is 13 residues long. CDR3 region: CASSSLRGTEAFF. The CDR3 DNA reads TGTGCCAGCAGTTCCCTTCGGGGAACTGAAGCTTTCTTT.

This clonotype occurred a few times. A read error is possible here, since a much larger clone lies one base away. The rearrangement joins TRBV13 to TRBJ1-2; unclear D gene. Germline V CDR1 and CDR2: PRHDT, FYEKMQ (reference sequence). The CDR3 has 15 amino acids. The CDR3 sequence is CASSLGVIANYGHTF. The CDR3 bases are TGTGCCAGCAGCTTAGGGGTGATAGCTAACTATGGCCACACCTTC.

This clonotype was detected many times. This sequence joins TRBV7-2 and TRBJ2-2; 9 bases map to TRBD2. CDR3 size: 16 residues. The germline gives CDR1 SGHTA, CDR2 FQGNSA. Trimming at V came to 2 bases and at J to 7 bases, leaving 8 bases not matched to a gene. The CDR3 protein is CASSLIASGDHGELFF. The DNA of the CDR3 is TGTGCCAGCAGCTTAATCGCTAGCGGGGATCACGGGGAGCTGTTTTTT.

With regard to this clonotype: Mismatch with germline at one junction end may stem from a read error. The CDR3: CAGSVGGGTEAFF. In DNA, the CDR3 is TGTGCCGGCAGCGTAGGGGGGGGGACTGAAGCTTTCTTT. This chain links TRBV9 with TRBJ1-1; possibly TRBD1 for D (6 bases). CDR1 and CDR2 (germline): SGDLS, YYNGEE. The CDR3 length is 13 residues.

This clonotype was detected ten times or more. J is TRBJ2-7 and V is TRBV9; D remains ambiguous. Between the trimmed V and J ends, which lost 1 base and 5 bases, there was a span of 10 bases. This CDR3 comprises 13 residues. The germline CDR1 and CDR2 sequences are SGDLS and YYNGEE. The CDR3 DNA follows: TGTGCCAGCAGCGTAACGACGGCAGACGAGCAGTACTTC. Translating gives CASSVTTADEQYF.

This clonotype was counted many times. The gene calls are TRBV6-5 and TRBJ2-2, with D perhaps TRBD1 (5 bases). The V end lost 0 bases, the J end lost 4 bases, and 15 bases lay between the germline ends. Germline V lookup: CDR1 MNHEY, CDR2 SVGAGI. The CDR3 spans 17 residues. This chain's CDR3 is CASSYSKAGMRTGELFF. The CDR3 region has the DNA TGTGCCAGCAGTTACTCGAAGGCAGGGATGCGCACCGGGGAGCTGTTTTTT.

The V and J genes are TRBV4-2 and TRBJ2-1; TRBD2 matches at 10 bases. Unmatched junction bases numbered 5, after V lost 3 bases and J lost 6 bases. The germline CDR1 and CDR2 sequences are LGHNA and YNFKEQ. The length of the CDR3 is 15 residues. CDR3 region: CASSQPGLATNEQFF. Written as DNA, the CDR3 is TGTGCCAGCAGCCAGCCGGGACTAGCGACCAATGAGCAGTTCTTC.

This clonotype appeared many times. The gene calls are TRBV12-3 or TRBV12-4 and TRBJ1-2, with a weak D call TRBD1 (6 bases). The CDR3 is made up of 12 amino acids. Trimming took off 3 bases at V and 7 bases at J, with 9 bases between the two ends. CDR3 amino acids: CASSFLGAGYTF. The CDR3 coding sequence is TGTGCCAGCAGTTTTCTGGGGGCTGGCTACACCTTC.